These 21 T cell receptor beta chains came from one sample sequenced in a study of T-cell reconstitution after alpha-beta-depleted transplantation in children. For TCRbeta, the library was prepared with unique molecular identifiers. TCRdb ran MiXCR on the PCR reads and lists one entry per CDR3 protein. The sample lists around 110,000 distinct CDR3 sequences; around 10% were seen once. The sample was PBMCs, taken before TCRalphabeta/CD19-depleted stem cell transplant. Receptors were obtained from a boy aged 2 to 10 with acute lymphoblastic leukemia, due to receive a stem cell transplant.

This clonotype was seen at least ten times. The chain is built from TRBV6-4 and TRBJ2-1; 12 nucleotides match TRBD2. Trimming cost V 6 bases and J 8 bases; bases outside gene matches: 11. Germline V gene lookup returns CDR1 MRHNA and CDR2 SNTAGT. The CDR3 has 16 residues. CDR3 DNA: TGTGCCAGCAGCGTACTAGCGGGAGGTCCCCTCGATGAGCAGTTCTTC. Translation gives CASSVLAGGPLDEQFF.

Here the CDR3 DNA reads TGTGCCAGCATGATTAACCCGTACAATGAGCAGTTCTTC. It codes for CASMINPYNEQFF. The V and J genes are TRBV2 and TRBJ2-1; D unclear. CDR1 and CDR2 (germline): SNHLY, FYNNEI. The CDR3 extends over 13 amino acids. Deletions cut 7 bases from V and 4 bases from J, with 11 bases between.

This rearrangement joins TRBV5-1 to TRBJ2-1, with TRBD2 matching over 7 bases. The CDR3 has 14 residues. V dropped 0 bases and J dropped 8; count of bases not matched to a gene: 5. Germline assignment: CDR1 SGHRS and CDR2 YFSETQ. The CDR3 DNA reads as TGCGCCAGCAGCTTGGGGGGACTAAACGATGAGCAGTTCTTC. Residues: CASSLGGLNDEQFF.

This rearrangement joins TRBV20-1 to TRBJ2-3; D gene ambiguous. V lost 0 bases and J 0 bases, leaving 13 bases between the germline ends. CDR1 DFQATT and CDR2 SNEGSKA come from the germline V gene (reference sequence). The CDR3 runs 16 residues. The CDR3 loop reads CSARDPQFPSTDTQYF. The CDR3 DNA follows: TGCAGTGCTAGAGACCCCCAGTTCCCTAGCACAGATACGCAGTATTTT.

The sample holds many counts of this clonotype. The chain combines TRBV6-6 with TRBJ1-5; D not certain. Trimming shortened V by 6 bases and J by 0 bases, and 6 bases separated the two germline ends. This CDR3 is built from 13 residues. Per germline, CDR1 MNHNY and CDR2 SVGAGI (reference sequence). The CDR3 sequence is CASRLDSNQPQHF. The CDR3 coding sequence is TGTGCCAGCAGGTTGGATAGCAATCAGCCCCAGCATTTT.

In its sample, this clonotype was seen a few times. The rearrangement joins TRBV5-1 to TRBJ1-1, with D unresolved. The CDR3 totals 13 residues. The V gene's germline CDR1 is SGHRS and CDR2 YFSETQ. The V gene lost 1 base and the J gene lost 7 bases, with 11 bases spanning the gap. In DNA, the CDR3 is TGCGCCAGCAGCTTGCGTTCGGGCTATGAAGCTTTCTTT. Amino acids: CASSLRSGYEAFF.

This clonotype was seen more than once but under ten times. The chain joins TRBV20-1 to TRBJ1-2; tentative D call: TRBD1 (5 bases). V was shortened by 5 bases and J by 1 base, with 14 bases between the two germline ends. The CDR3 covers 14 residues. The germline V gene has CDR1 DFQATT and CDR2 SNEGSKA (reference sequence). CDR3 sequence (DNA): TGCAGTGCTGCCTCAGATGGGGGTAACTATGGCTACACCTTC. Protein product: CSAASDGGNYGYTF.

The V gene is TRBV28, the J gene TRBJ2-1; the D gene is possibly TRBD1 (5 bases). Deletions cut 3 bases from V and 4 bases from J, with 13 bases between. Germline V gene lookup returns CDR1 MDHEN and CDR2 SYDVKM. This CDR3 region has 15 residues. CDR3 protein: CASSLPRRQYNEQFF. The DNA of the CDR3 is TGTGCCAGCAGTTTGCCACGACGACAGTACAATGAGCAGTTCTTC.

The chain employs TRBV5-1 and TRBJ2-2, with a weak D call TRBD2 (7 bases). The germline V and J ends were trimmed by 4 bases and 4 bases, with 20 bases remaining between them. From germline, CDR1 is SGHRS and CDR2 YFSETQ. The CDR3 is 17 residues long. The CDR3 sequence is CASSPLRGRAGTGELFF. CDR3 coding DNA: TGCGCCAGCAGCCCTTTGAGGGGGAGGGCTGGCACCGGGGAGCTGTTTTTT.

This clonotype was detected many times. V gene TRBV5-1 combines with J gene TRBJ2-7; TRBD1 agrees at 8 bases. The CDR3 runs to 15 residues. The V and J ends lost 4 bases and 3 bases, in that order; junction bases with no gene match: 9. CDR1 is SGHRS and CDR2 is YFSETQ in the germline V gene. CDR3 sequence: CASSLTGGSSYEQYF. The CDR3 nucleotides are TGCGCCAGCAGCCTCACAGGGGGGAGCAGCTACGAGCAGTACTTC.

This clonotype was observed many times. The gene calls are TRBV6-2 or TRBV6-3 and TRBJ1-5; D is uncertain. The V gene lost 10 bases and the J gene lost 10 bases, with 14 bases spanning the gap. The CDR3 spans 11 residues. Germline CDR1 reads MNHEY; CDR2 reads SVGEGT. The CDR3 DNA reads as TGTGCCAACAACCCCACGGGACCCCAGCATTTT. Protein sequence: CANNPTGPQHF.

Many counts were recorded for this clonotype. V and J are TRBV6-1 and TRBJ2-1; D gene unclear. The CDR3 consists of 15 residues. Germline assignment: CDR1 MNHNS and CDR2 SASEGT. The V end was cut by 1 base, the J end by 0 bases, with 7 bases between. CDR3 nucleotides: TGTGCCAGCAGTGAAGAGGATAGCTCCTACAATGAGCAGTTCTTC. This codes for CASSEEDSSYNEQFF.

This clonotype showed up many times. DNA for the CDR3: TGTGCCAGCAGCTTTCTGAATGAGCAGTTCTTC. It is translated as CASSFLNEQFF. The chain recombines TRBV7-9 with TRBJ2-1; D gene uncertain. V was pared by 3 bases and J by 7 bases, with 4 bases between. Germline V gives CDR1 SEHNR, CDR2 FQNEAQ (reference sequence). CDR3 length: 11 amino acids.

This clonotype was counted at least ten times. This chain uses TRBV5-5 with TRBJ1-2; D uncertain. CDR3 length: 12 residues. V shed 0 bases and J shed 8 bases, with 8 bases lying between them. The germline CDR1 and CDR2 sequences are SGHKS and YYEKEE (reference sequence). In nucleotides, the CDR3 is TGTGCCAGCAGCTTGGACATAACGGGCTACACCTTC. Its protein product is CASSLDITGYTF.

The chain is built from TRBV2 and TRBJ2-3; possibly TRBD1 for D (5 bases). Trimming took 6 bases from V and 1 from J, leaving 14 bases between them. From germline, CDR1 is SNHLY and CDR2 FYNNEI. There are 15 residues in the CDR3. Here the CDR3 reads CASRLSGSGTDTQYF. Here the CDR3 DNA reads TGTGCCAGCAGGTTATCAGGGTCGGGCACAGATACGCAGTATTTT.

This clonotype was seen a handful of times. V usage is TRBV5-1 and J usage is TRBJ1-4, with 9 bases lining up with TRBD1. CDR1 is SGHRS, CDR2 YFSETQ, per germline. V trimming: 1 base; J trimming: 5 bases; junction bases outside the gene matches: 6. The CDR3 runs to 16 residues. CDR3 sequence: CASSLLSGTGNEKLFF. The DNA for the CDR3 is TGCGCCAGCAGCTTGCTCTCAGGGACAGGGAATGAAAAACTGTTTTTT.

This clonotype has more than one count but fewer than ten. V and J are TRBV12-3 or TRBV12-4 and TRBJ2-1; 9 bases align to TRBD1. After removal of 7 bases from V and 0 bases from J, the junction contained 7 bases not matched to a gene. The CDR3 contains 16 residues. CDR3 residues: CASTSGTGSSYNEQFF. CDR3 bases: TGTGCCAGCACCTCCGGGACAGGGAGCTCCTACAATGAGCAGTTCTTC.

The table lists this clonotype with a few counts. The chain links TRBV28 to TRBJ2-1, with D tentatively TRBD2 (5 bases). Germline V gene sequence: CDR1 MDHEN, CDR2 SYDVKM. The CDR3 is made up of 14 amino acids. The V and J ends lost 11 bases and 5 bases respectively, with 19 bases between them. This CDR3 is CAGAEGYPNNEQFF. The CDR3 nucleotides read TGTGCCGGTGCCGAGGGCTACCCGAACAATGAGCAGTTCTTC. Full variable domain (outside the CDR3, taken from reference TRBV28 and TRBJ2-1): DVKVTQSSRYLVKRTGEKVFLECVQDMDHENMFWYRQDPGLGLRLIYFSYDVKMKEKGDIPEGYSVSREKKERFSLILESASTNQTSMYLCAGAEGYPNNEQFFGPGTRLTVL.

This clonotype was counted ten times or more. This chain uses TRBV20-1 with TRBJ1-1; 9 bases align to TRBD1. Trimming took 6 bases from V and 5 from J; bases not matched to a gene: 10. The CDR3 is 14 amino acids. The germline CDR1 and CDR2 sequences are DFQATT and SNEGSKA (reference sequence). This CDR3 reads CSAPPGQGKTEAFF. The CDR3 DNA reads TGCAGTGCCCCGCCGGGACAGGGCAAGACTGAAGCTTTCTTT.

This clonotype was counted at least ten times. The gene calls are TRBV12-3 or TRBV12-4 and TRBJ2-1; TRBD1 matches at 7 bases. V lost 5 bases to trimming and J lost 3 bases; unmatched junction nucleotides: 10. This CDR3 comprises 16 residues. The DNA of the CDR3 is TGTGCCAGCAGTGCCAAACCGGGACAGATCTACAATGAGCAGTTCTTC. Its protein is CASSAKPGQIYNEQFF.

V gene TRBV7-2 combines with J gene TRBJ2-7; maybe TRBD2 (6 bases). Germline CDR1 reads SGHTA; CDR2 reads FQGNSA. The CDR3 is 13 amino acids. V lost 3 bases to trimming and J lost 3 bases, with 9 bases between them. CDR3 bases: TGTGCCAGCAGCTTCGGGGAGGACTACGAGCAGTACTTC. It encodes CASSFGEDYEQYF.